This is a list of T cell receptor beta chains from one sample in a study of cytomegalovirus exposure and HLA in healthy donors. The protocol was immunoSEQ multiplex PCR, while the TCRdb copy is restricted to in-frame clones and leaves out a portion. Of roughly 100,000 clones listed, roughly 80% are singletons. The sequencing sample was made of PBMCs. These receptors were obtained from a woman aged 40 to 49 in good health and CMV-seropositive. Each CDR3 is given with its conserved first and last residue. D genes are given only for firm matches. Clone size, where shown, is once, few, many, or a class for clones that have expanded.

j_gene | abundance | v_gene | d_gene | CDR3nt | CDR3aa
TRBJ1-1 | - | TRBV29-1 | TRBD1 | TGCAGCGTGCGGACAGGGATGGTCACTGAAGCTTTCTTT | CSVRTGMVTEAFF
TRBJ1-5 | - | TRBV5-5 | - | TGTGCCAGCAGCTCGTTAGGACAGAATCAGCCCCAGCATTTT | CASSSLGQNQPQHF
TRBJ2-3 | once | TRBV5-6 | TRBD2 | TGTGCCAGCAGCTTGTCCAGCGGGAGTTTTCAGGGAGTGACAGATACGCAGTATTTT | CASSLSSGSFQGVTDTQYF
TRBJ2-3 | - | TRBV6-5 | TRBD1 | TGTGCCAGCAGCAAGGGGACAGGGGGCGCCGATACGCAGTATTTT | CASSKGTGGADTQYF
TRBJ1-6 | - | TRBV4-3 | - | TGCGCCAGCAGCCAAGGACTTTGGGGAGGGAACTATAATTCACCCCTCCACTTT | CASSQGLWGGNYNSPLHF
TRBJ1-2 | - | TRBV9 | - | TGTGCCAGCGGACAGTACTTCTTTGGCTACACCTTC | CASGQYFFGYTF
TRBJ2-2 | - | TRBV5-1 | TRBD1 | TGCGCCAGCAGCTCTATCCCGGGACAGGGAAACACCGGGGAGCTGTTTTTT | CASSSIPGQGNTGELFF
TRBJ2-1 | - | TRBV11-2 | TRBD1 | TGTGCCAGCAGCTACCTTGGGACAGCCACTATCAATGAGCAGTTCTTC | CASSYLGTATINEQFF
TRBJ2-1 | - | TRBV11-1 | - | TGTGCCAGCAGCACCAACAGGGACAATGAGCAGTTCTTC | CASSTNRDNEQFF
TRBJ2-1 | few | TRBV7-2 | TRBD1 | TGTGCCAGCAGCTTTTCCCGGGACAGGCGATTCTTC | CASSFSRDRRFF
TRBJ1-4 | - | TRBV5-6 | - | TGTGCCAGCAGCTCAAAGGACAGTGAAGAAAAACTGTTTTTT | CASSSKDSEEKLFF
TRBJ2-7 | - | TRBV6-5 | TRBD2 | TGTGCCAGCAGTTTGCGGGAGGGCTCCTCCTACGAGCAGTACTTC | CASSLREGSSYEQYF
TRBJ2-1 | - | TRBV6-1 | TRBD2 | TGTGCCAGCAGAGTGACTAGCGGGGGGGCTCTTCAGTTCTTC | CASRVTSGGALQFF
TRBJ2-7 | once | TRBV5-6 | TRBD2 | TGTGCCAGCCATAATAGCGGGGGGACCTACGAGCAGTACTTC | CASHNSGGTYEQYF
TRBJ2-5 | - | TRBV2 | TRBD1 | TGTGCCAGCAACGGACAGGGGAAAGAAGAGACCCAGTACTTC | CASNGQGKEETQYF
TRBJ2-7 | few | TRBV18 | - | TGTGCCAGCTCCCCCAGGAACGAGCAGTACTTC | CASSPRNEQYF
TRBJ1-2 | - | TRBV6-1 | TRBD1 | TGTGCCAGCAGTTCAGGGGGTACCGGTGGCTACACCTTC | CASSSGGTGGYTF
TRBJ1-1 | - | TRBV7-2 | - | TGTGCCAGCAGCTTAAGTTTTAGCATAAACACTGAAGCTTTCTTT | CASSLSFSINTEAFF
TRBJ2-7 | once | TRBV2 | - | TGTGCCAGCAGTGATCAGCAGGTTCTTTCCTACGAGCAGTACTTC | CASSDQQVLSYEQYF
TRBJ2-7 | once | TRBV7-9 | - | TGTTCCAGCAGCCCCACAGGGTACGAGCAGTACTTC | CSSSPTGYEQYF
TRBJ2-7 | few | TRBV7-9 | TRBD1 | TGTGCCAGCAGCCCGGGGGACAGGCTGTCCTACGAGCAGTACTTC | CASSPGDRLSYEQYF
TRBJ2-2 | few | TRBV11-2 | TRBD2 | TGTGCCAGCAGCCCGGACCTAGCGGGAGGGCCCGGGGAGCTGTTTTTT | CASSPDLAGGPGELFF
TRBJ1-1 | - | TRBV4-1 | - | TGCGCCAGCCGGCTGGGGAGGGACCGGCAAGAAGCTTTCTTT | CASRLGRDRQEAFF
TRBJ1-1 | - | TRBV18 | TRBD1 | TGTGCCAGCTCACAGAGACAGGGGGCGAACACTGAAGCTTTCTTT | CASSQRQGANTEAFF
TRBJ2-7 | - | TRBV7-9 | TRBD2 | TGTGCCAGCAGCATGGGCGGGAGGGCCCCCCTACGCGAGCAGTACTTC | CASSMGGRAPLREQYF
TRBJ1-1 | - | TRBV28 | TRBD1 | TGTGCCAGCAGTTTTACCGGGACAGCCGGGGGCACTGAAGCTTTCTTT | CASSFTGTAGGTEAFF
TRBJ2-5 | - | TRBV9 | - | TGTGCCAGCAGCGTAGGCGGGGGCTGGGAGACCCAGTACTTC | CASSVGGGWETQYF
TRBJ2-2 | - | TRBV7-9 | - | TGTGCCAGCACCCTACCCCAGGGTAGGGCCGGGGAGCTGTTTTTT | CASTLPQGRAGELFF
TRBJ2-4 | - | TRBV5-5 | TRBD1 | TGTGCCAGCAGCTTGGGACAGGGTTTTGACATTCAGTACTTC | CASSLGQGFDIQYF
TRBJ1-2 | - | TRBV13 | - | TGTGCCAGCAGCCCTTACCGGGTCTCTACTAACTATGGCTACACCTTC | CASSPYRVSTNYGYTF
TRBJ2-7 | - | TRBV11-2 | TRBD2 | TGTGCCAGCAGCTTAGGTTATTACCCGGGAGGGTCCGAGCAGTACTTC | CASSLGYYPGGSEQYF
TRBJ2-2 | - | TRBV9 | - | TGTGCCAGCAGCCACAAGAACACCGGGGAGCTGTTTTTT | CASSHKNTGELFF
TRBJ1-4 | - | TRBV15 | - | TGTGCCACCAGCAGAGACAGGAATGAAAAACTGTTTTTT | CATSRDRNEKLFF
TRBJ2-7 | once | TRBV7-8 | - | TGTGCCAGCAGCTTAATAGCGGTCTACGAGCAGTACTTC | CASSLIAVYEQYF
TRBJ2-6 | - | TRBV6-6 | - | TGTGCCAGCCGGGAGCCGGGAGGGGCCAACGTCCTGACTTTC | CASREPGGANVLTF
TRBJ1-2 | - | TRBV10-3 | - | TGTGCCATCAGTGAGTCATTTGCGGGACTGGACTATGGCTACACCTTC | CAISESFAGLDYGYTF
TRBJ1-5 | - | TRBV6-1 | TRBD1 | TGTGCCAGCAGTGTACAGGGGGCCCCCGATAGCAATCAGCCCCAGCATTTT | CASSVQGAPDSNQPQHF
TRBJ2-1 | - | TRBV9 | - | TGTGCCAGCAGCGACCCCACACAGAAGGAGCAGTTCTTC | CASSDPTQKEQFF
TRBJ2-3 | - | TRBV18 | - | TGTGCCAGCTCACCACCGGGACTGAGCACAGATACGCAGTATTTT | CASSPPGLSTDTQYF
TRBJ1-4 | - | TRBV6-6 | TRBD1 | TGTGCCAGCAGTCCGGGACAGGGGGTCGAAAAACTGTTTTTT | CASSPGQGVEKLFF
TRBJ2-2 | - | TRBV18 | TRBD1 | TGTGCCAGCTCAAACGGACAGGGAACGGCCACCGGGGAGCTGTTTTTT | CASSNGQGTATGELFF
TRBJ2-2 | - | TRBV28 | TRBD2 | TGTGCCAGCTATCGGACTAGCGGGAGTCCCGGGGAGCTGTTTTTT | CASYRTSGSPGELFF
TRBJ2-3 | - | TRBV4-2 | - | TGTGCCAGCAGCCCGACCCGGGGAGATACGCAGTATTTT | CASSPTRGDTQYF
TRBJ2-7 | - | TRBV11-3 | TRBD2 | TGTGCCAGCAGCGACGCAAGAGGACTAGCGGGAGGCCGCATCTCCTACGAGCAGTACTTC | CASSDARGLAGGRISYEQYF
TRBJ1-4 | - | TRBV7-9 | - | TGTGCCAGCAGCTTAGCCCCGGGAGGGGCACTGTTTTTT | CASSLAPGGALFF
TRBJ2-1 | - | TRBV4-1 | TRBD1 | TGCGCCAGCAGCGTCACAGGGGGCCTCTCCTACAATGAGCAGTTCTTC | CASSVTGGLSYNEQFF
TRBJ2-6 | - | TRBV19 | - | TGTGCCAGTAAGTCACCCCTCGGGAGCAGAGGGAACGTCCTGACTTTC | CASKSPLGSRGNVLTF
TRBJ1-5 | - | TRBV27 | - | TGTGCCAGCAGTTTATCTTTATATCAGCCCCAGCATTTT | CASSLSLYQPQHF
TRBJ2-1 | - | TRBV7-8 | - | TGTGCCAGCACCCCCGGATTGACTAGTTCCTACAATGAGCAGTTCTTC | CASTPGLTSSYNEQFF
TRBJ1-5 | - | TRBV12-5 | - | TGTGCTAGTGGTTTGAGGCAGGTCTATAGCAATCAGCCCCAGCATTTT | CASGLRQVYSNQPQHF
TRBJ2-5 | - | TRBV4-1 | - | TGCGCCAGCAGCCAAGTTGTCCCGGCACTAGCTGAGAAAGAGACCCAGTACTTC | CASSQVVPALAEKETQYF
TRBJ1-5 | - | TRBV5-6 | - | TGTGCCAGCACCTCTCTTGGACAGACCCACAATCAGCCCCAGCATTTT | CASTSLGQTHNQPQHF
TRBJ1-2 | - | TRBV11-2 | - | TGTGCCAGCAGCGCCGGAAACAGGGTCCACTATGGCTACACCTTC | CASSAGNRVHYGYTF
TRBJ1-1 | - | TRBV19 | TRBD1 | TGTGCCAGTAGTACCGCCGGGACAGGGTTTATGAACACTGAAGCTTTCTTT | CASSTAGTGFMNTEAFF
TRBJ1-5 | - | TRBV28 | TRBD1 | TGTGCCAGCAGTGCTGACAGGGTGGATCAGCCCCAGCATTTT | CASSADRVDQPQHF
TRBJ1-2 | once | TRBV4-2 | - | TGTGCCAGCAGCCAAGAGGACAGTTACCTCTATGGCCACACCTTC | CASSQEDSYLYGHTF
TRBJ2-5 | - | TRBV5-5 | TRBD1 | TGTGCCAGCAGCTTGGAGGGGGCAGAGACCCAGTACTTC | CASSLEGAETQYF
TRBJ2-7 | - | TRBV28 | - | TGTGCCAGCAGAGCAAGCGACAGGCTCTACGAGCAGTACTTC | CASRASDRLYEQYF
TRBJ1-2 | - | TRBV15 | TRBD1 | TGTGCCACCAGGGACAGGGGAAACTATGGCTACACCTTC | CATRDRGNYGYTF